These 29 T cell receptor beta chains originate from one sample sequenced in a study of OX40 agonist ivuxolimab in advanced cancers. Method: immunoSEQ multiplex PCR; TCRdb's copy keeps in-frame clones and lacks some. Seen here are under 50,000 clones, about 74% observed once, and the top ten hold around an eighth. The starting material was CD4+ or CD8+ T cells sorted from blood, obtained in a trial of the OX40 agonist ivuxolimab. Receptor source: an adult with an advanced solid tumor such as melanoma, head and neck, liver or kidney cancer.

V gene TRBV19 combines with J gene TRBJ2-3, with 7 bases matching TRBD2. V gave up 6 bases and J gave up 0 bases; unmatched junction bases: 0. CDR3 size: 13 residues. Germline lookup yields CDR1 LNHDA and CDR2 SQIVND (reference sequence). The CDR3 here is CASRLASTDTQYF. Here the CDR3 DNA reads TGTGCCAGTAGACTAGCGAGCACAGATACGCAGTATTTT.

The V and J genes are TRBV10-2 and TRBJ2-2, with 11 bases that match TRBD1. V lost 6 bases and J lost 6; bases outside the gene matches: 3. The CDR3 runs to 14 residues. Germline lookup yields CDR1 WSHSY and CDR2 SAAADI. The CDR3 DNA is TGCGCCAGCAGGGACAGGGGGCTAGCCGGGGAGCTGTTTTTT. Its translation: CASRDRGLAGELFF.

This clone has more than one count but fewer than ten. The V call is TRBV2, the J call TRBJ2-7; D not resolved. Germline CDR1 is SNHLY and CDR2 is FYNNEI. This CDR3 is built from 13 residues. Trimming took 5 bases from V and 3 from J, leaving 11 bases between them. CDR3 residues: CASSLPIDYEQYF. DNA of the CDR3: TGTGCCAGCAGTCTTCCGATCGACTACGAGCAGTACTTC.

The chain joins TRBV29-1 to TRBJ1-2; D unclear. V was pared by 3 bases and J by 3 bases, with 14 bases between. CDR3 length equals 14 residues. Germline lookup yields CDR1 SQVTM and CDR2 ANQGSEA. The CDR3 sequence is CSVEVRSDYYGYTF. In DNA form, the CDR3 reads TGCAGCGTTGAGGTCCGATCCGACTACTATGGCTACACCTTC. Full variable domain (rest looked up from reference TRBV29-1 and TRBJ1-2): SAVISQKPSRDICQRGTSLTIQCQVDSQVTMMFWYRQQPGQSLTLIATANQGSEATYESGFVIDKFPISRPNLTFSTLTVSNMSPEDSSIYLCSVEVRSDYYGYTFGSGTRLTVV.

The chain couples TRBV27 to TRBJ2-7; D possibly corresponds to TRBD1 (5 bases). CDR1 is MNHEY and CDR2 is SMNVEV in the germline V gene (reference sequence). The CDR3 has 14 amino acids. V lost 6 bases, J lost 1 base, and 13 bases lay in between. The CDR3 DNA sequence: TGTGCCAGCAGGCGGACACCACCATCCTACGAGCAGTACTTC. Encoded protein: CASRRTPPSYEQYF.

This rearrangement joins TRBV11-2 to TRBJ2-7; 7 bases fit TRBD1. Germline V gives CDR1 SGHAT, CDR2 FQNNGV. CDR3 length: 13 amino acids. With 5 bases clipped from V and 6 bases from J, the junction kept 7 bases outside the gene matches. The DNA of the CDR3 is TGTGCCAGCAGCCCCCAGTACAGGGGCGAGCAGTACTTC. Translated: CASSPQYRGEQYF.

This chain links TRBV2 with TRBJ1-2; D unresolved. There are 13 residues in the CDR3. Per germline, CDR1 SNHLY and CDR2 FYNNEI. V shed 6 bases and J shed 4 bases, with 12 bases lying between them. CDR3 amino acids: CASRVWESYGYTF. In DNA form, the CDR3 reads TGTGCCAGCAGGGTTTGGGAAAGCTATGGCTACACCTTC.

This chain joins TRBV5-5 and TRBJ1-5, with D uncertain. The V gene's germline CDR1 is SGHKS and CDR2 YYEKEE (reference sequence). This CDR3 has 14 residues. V lost 1 base and J lost 2, with 7 bases in between. The CDR3 DNA reads TGTGCCAGCAGCTTGTACAGAGGCAATCAGCCCCAGCATTTT. Protein sequence: CASSLYRGNQPQHF.

This clone was seen more than once but under ten times. This chain uses TRBV7-6 with TRBJ2-1; D may match TRBD1 or TRBD2 (5 bases each). V gave up 5 bases and J gave up 8 bases, with 10 bases separating them. Germline CDR1 is SGHVS and CDR2 is FNYEAQ. This CDR3 is 12 amino acids long. In DNA, the CDR3 is TGTGCCAGCAGCCCGGGGACCTATGAGCAGTTCTTC. Translating gives CASSPGTYEQFF.

The chain joins TRBV30 to TRBJ1-1; no clear D gene. CDR3 length: 12 amino acids. Germline values: CDR1 GTSNPN, CDR2 SVGIG (reference sequence). The V end was cut by 2 bases, the J end by 7 bases, with 11 bases between. The CDR3 loop is CAWSRSVNEAFF. The DNA for the CDR3 is TGTGCCTGGAGTAGGTCGGTTAATGAAGCTTTCTTT.

The chain links TRBV5-1 to TRBJ2-3; 8 bases are shared with TRBD2. Germline trimming cut 4 bases from V and 5 bases from J; bases unmatched to any gene: 6. This CDR3 has 14 amino acids. Germline assignment: CDR1 SGHRS and CDR2 YFSETQ. The CDR3 coding sequence is TGCGCCAGCAGCCCCACAGCGGGAGAAGATACGCAGTATTTT. Residues: CASSPTAGEDTQYF.

This clone was counted once. The V gene is TRBV27, the J gene TRBJ2-7; the match to TRBD2 covers 7 bases. The CDR3 runs to 15 residues. The junction had 12 bases not matched to a gene; V was cut back by 5 bases and J by 5 bases. The germline V gene has CDR1 MNHEY and CDR2 SMNVEV (reference sequence). The CDR3 DNA reads as TGTGCCAGCAGTAAGGAGCGGGATATGGGGCACGAGCAGTACTTC. It specifies CASSKERDMGHEQYF.

This clone is labeled medium-sized. CDR3 bases: TGTGCCTGGAATTACCAAGAGACCCAGTACTTC. Translated: CAWNYQETQYF. This sequence joins TRBV30 and TRBJ2-5; D gene ambiguous. Germline-derived CDR1 and CDR2 are GTSNPN and SVGIG (reference sequence). The length of the CDR3 is 11 residues. Trimming cost V 4 bases and J 0 bases, with 3 bases left between them. The variable domain in full, with the rest retrieved from reference TRBV30 and TRBJ2-5, is SQTIHQWPATLVQPVGSPLSLECTVEGTSNPNLYWYRQAAGRGLQLLFYSVGIGQISSEVPQNLSASRPQDRQFILSSKKLLLSDSGFYLCAWNYQETQYFGPGTRLLVL.

The genes are TRBV7-2 and TRBJ2-7, with D hard to call. Germline V gene lookup returns CDR1 SGHTA and CDR2 FQGNSA. The CDR3 is 13 amino acids. Trimming removed 1 base at V and 0 bases at J, with 4 bases between. In DNA form, the CDR3 reads TGTGCCAGCAGCTTAGTGAGCTCCTACGAGCAGTACTTC. It translates to CASSLVSSYEQYF. The full variable domain, with the rest looked up from reference TRBV7-2 and TRBJ2-7, is GAGVSQSPSNKVTEKGKDVELRCDPISGHTALYWYRQSLGQGLEFLIYFQGNSAPDKSGLPSDRFSAERTGGSVSTLTIQRTQQEDSAVYLCASSLVSSYEQYFGPGTRLTVT.

The V gene is TRBV30, the J gene TRBJ1-3; no firm D call. Trimming removed 1 base from V and 2 bases from J, with 6 bases in between. Germline values: CDR1 GTSNPN, CDR2 SVGIG (reference sequence). The CDR3 has 13 residues. The CDR3 nucleotides are TGTGCCTGGAGTGGTGTAGCTGGAAACACCATATATTTT. It translates to CAWSGVAGNTIYF.

The V and J genes are TRBV19 and TRBJ1-2; perhaps TRBD1 as D (5 bases). This CDR3 is built from 14 residues. V dropped 8 bases and J dropped 3 bases, with 16 bases sitting between them. In germline, CDR1 is LNHDA, CDR2 SQIVND (reference sequence). Written as DNA, the CDR3 is TGTGCCAGTTCTCACCGGGACCGAGACTATGGCTACACCTTC. Protein sequence: CASSHRDRDYGYTF. The full variable domain, in which reference TRBV19 and TRBJ1-2 provide the parts outside the CDR3, is DGGITQSPKYLFRKEGQNVTLSCEQNLNHDAMYWYRQDPGQGLRLIYYSQIVNDFQKGDIAEGYSVSREKKESFPLTVTSAQKNPTAFYLCASSHRDRDYGYTFGSGTRLTVV.

The rearrangement uses TRBV7-2 and TRBJ2-1; D not certain. Trimming took 5 bases from V and 6 from J, leaving 14 bases between them. The germline CDR1 and CDR2 sequences are SGHTA and FQGNSA. The CDR3 length is 14 residues. The CDR3 loop is CASSHGPASNEQFF. The CDR3 nucleotides are TGTGCCAGCAGCCATGGACCGGCAAGCAATGAGCAGTTCTTC.

The CDR3: CASRIGTGKMNTEAFF. CDR3 nucleotide sequence: TGTGCCAGTAGAATCGGGACAGGGAAAATGAACACTGAAGCTTTCTTT. The chain combines TRBV19 with TRBJ1-1, with 9 bases that match TRBD1. CDR3 length: 16 residues. Germline values: CDR1 LNHDA, CDR2 SQIVND (reference sequence). V was clipped by 6 bases and J by 0 bases; unmatched bases: 8.

V is TRBV6-5 and J is TRBJ2-7; D call uncertain. CDR3 length equals 14 residues. The germline V gene encodes CDR1 MNHEY and CDR2 SVGAGI. Trimming left V 4 bases short and J 3 bases short, with 13 bases between. The CDR3 DNA is TGTGCCAGCAGTTCCCCCCGGTATGGCTACGAGCAGTACTTC. It encodes CASSSPRYGYEQYF.

V usage is TRBV13 and J usage is TRBJ2-3; a weak D match, TRBD2 (5 bases). The CDR3 runs 14 residues. The germline gives CDR1 PRHDT, CDR2 FYEKMQ (reference sequence). V was trimmed by 8 bases and J by 0 bases, leaving 12 bases between them. Here the CDR3 reads CASAPRTSTDTQYF. The CDR3 region has the DNA TGTGCCAGCGCCCCCCGGACTAGCACAGATACGCAGTATTTT.

This clone has just a few counts. The chain couples TRBV27 to TRBJ2-7, with TRBD1 as a possible D gene (8 bases). Germline CDR1 and CDR2: MNHEY and SMNVEV (reference sequence). V lost 2 bases and J 9 bases, leaving 20 bases between the germline ends. This CDR3 has 15 residues. The CDR3 loop is CASSLPPTGEGPQYF. As DNA, the CDR3 is TGTGCCAGCAGTTTACCCCCGACAGGGGAGGGTCCGCAGTACTTC.

This clone was picked up a small number of times. CDR3 DNA sequence: TGTGCCAGCAGACCTCAATATAGCAATCAGCCCCAGCATTTT. Translation: CASRPQYSNQPQHF. J is TRBJ1-5 and V is TRBV6-5; D unresolved. Germline V gene data show CDR1 as MNHEY and CDR2 as SVGAGI. Trimming pared 6 bases from V and 0 bases from J, leaving 9 bases between. The CDR3 sequence is 14 residues long.

The sample holds one count of this clone. CDR3 bases: TGTGCCAGCAGCTTAGCTAGCGGGGCGAACACCGGGGAGCTGTTTTTT. Residues: CASSLASGANTGELFF. The rearrangement uses TRBV7-2 and TRBJ2-2, with 8 bases aligning to TRBD2. The CDR3 runs 16 residues. From germline, CDR1 is SGHTA and CDR2 FQGNSA. V shed 0 bases and J 0 bases; nucleotides not matched to a gene: 0. The entire variable domain, with the rest obtained from reference TRBV7-2 and TRBJ2-2, is as follows: GAGVSQSPSNKVTEKGKDVELRCDPISGHTALYWYRQSLGQGLEFLIYFQGNSAPDKSGLPSDRFSAERTGGSVSTLTIQRTQQEDSAVYLCASSLASGANTGELFFGEGSRLTVL.

The chain uses TRBV6-5 and TRBJ2-7; D not resolved. Trimming cost V 8 bases and J 0 bases, with 14 bases left between them. Germline CDR1 MNHEY, CDR2 SVGAGI. The CDR3 has 14 amino acids. This CDR3 reads CASRSRYSSYEQYF. CDR3 DNA: TGTGCCAGCCGGAGCCGTTATTCCTCCTACGAGCAGTACTTC.

The rearrangement joins TRBV28 to TRBJ2-7; 9 nucleotides agree with TRBD2. Germline V gives CDR1 MDHEN, CDR2 SYDVKM. This CDR3 region has 17 residues. The V and J ends lost 3 bases and 3 bases, in that order; junction bases with no gene match: 12. CDR3: CASSFTPGTSSLYEQYF. The CDR3 nucleotides are TGTGCCAGCAGTTTCACACCCGGGACTAGCTCTCTCTACGAGCAGTACTTC.

This sequence joins TRBV13 and TRBJ2-1; 8 bases fit TRBD2. With 5 bases clipped from V and 9 bases from J, the junction kept 9 bases outside the gene matches. CDR1 and CDR2 from the germline V gene are PRHDT and FYEKMQ (reference sequence). The CDR3 covers 14 residues. CDR3 protein: CASSVLGLGSEQFF. In nucleotides, the CDR3 is TGTGCCAGCAGCGTACTGGGACTAGGAAGTGAGCAGTTCTTC.

The chain employs TRBV7-2 and TRBJ1-6, with D possibly being TRBD1 (5 bases). The CDR3 loop spans 13 amino acids. The germline V and J ends were trimmed by 5 bases and 5 bases, with 7 bases remaining between them. CDR1 is SGHTA, CDR2 FQGNSA, per germline. The CDR3 spells CASSLQDNSPLHF. In DNA, the CDR3 is TGTGCCAGCAGCCTACAGGATAATTCACCCCTCCACTTT.

The chain has TRBV9 and TRBJ2-6; possibly TRBD1 for D (5 bases). From germline, CDR1 is SGDLS and CDR2 YYNGEE. Between the trimmed V and J ends, which lost 2 bases and 0 bases, there was a span of 6 bases. The CDR3 is 15 residues long. CDR3: CASSVDSSGANVLTF. The CDR3 bases are TGTGCCAGCAGCGTCGACAGCTCTGGGGCCAACGTCCTGACTTTC. The variable domain in full, with the rest retrieved from reference TRBV9 and TRBJ2-6, is DSGVTQTPKHLITATGQRVTLRCSPRSGDLSVYWYQQSLDQGLQFLIQYYNGEERAKGNILERFSAQQFPDLHSELNLSSLELGDSALYFCASSVDSSGANVLTFGAGSRLTVL.

The rearrangement links TRBV4-3 to TRBJ2-1; D gene uncertain. The CDR3 contains 15 residues. Germline V gives CDR1 LGHNA, CDR2 YSLEER. V gave up 0 bases and J gave up 0 bases, with 6 bases separating them. The CDR3 DNA reads TGCGCCAGCAGCCAAGACCTGAGCTCCTACAATGAGCAGTTCTTC. This gives the protein CASSQDLSSYNEQFF.